The T cell receptor (beta chain) described here comes from a study of control samples from healthy donors and cancer patients. The CDR3 length is 13 residues. V lost 2 bases and J 4 bases, leaving 6 bases between the germline ends. This clone has only one observation. This sample also contains other DNA sequences that code for the same CDR3. Clones were read by immunoSEQ multiplex PCR, and TCRdb kept only the in-frame ones, dropping some. The profile shows around 200,000 clones, roughly 91% of them singletons. The chain joins TRBV12-3 or TRBV12-4 to TRBJ1-5; D unclear. Sequences were obtained from blood. The receptor was derived from a woman in her thirties in good health. In DNA form, the CDR3 reads TGTGCCAGCAGTTTATCACAGAATCAGCCCCAGCATTTT. This encodes CASSLSQNQPQHF.